This record covers a single TCR beta chain. Germline V gene lookup returns CDR1 SGHTA and CDR2 FQGNSA. V gave up 2 bases and J gave up 11 bases; unmatched junction bases: 10. The CDR3 contains 14 residues. Authors' analysis steps: Reference gene primer amplification in the assay estimated nucleated cell counts. Data came from immunoSEQ multiplex PCR; TCRdb stores just in-frame clones and leaves some out. From that table come the V and J calls and clone size; the DNA was used to work out D and trimming. The sample comprises some 90,000 clones, around 89% of which are singletons, and 4.3% rests with the top ten. This sample was included in a study of blood T cell repertoires in COVID-19. Whole-study context: Some COVID-19 samples were acute and others convalescent; all came from the United States, Italy and Spain.

The receptor was derived from a woman of 80 years or more with active or convalescent COVID-19. The chain has TRBV7-2 and TRBJ1-1; the match to TRBD1 covers 8 bases. The specimen sequenced was peripheral blood. In DNA form, the CDR3 reads TGTGCCAGCAGCTTAACGGGACAGGCCCGTTTGGCTTTCTTT. Amino acid sequence: CASSLTGQARLAFF.